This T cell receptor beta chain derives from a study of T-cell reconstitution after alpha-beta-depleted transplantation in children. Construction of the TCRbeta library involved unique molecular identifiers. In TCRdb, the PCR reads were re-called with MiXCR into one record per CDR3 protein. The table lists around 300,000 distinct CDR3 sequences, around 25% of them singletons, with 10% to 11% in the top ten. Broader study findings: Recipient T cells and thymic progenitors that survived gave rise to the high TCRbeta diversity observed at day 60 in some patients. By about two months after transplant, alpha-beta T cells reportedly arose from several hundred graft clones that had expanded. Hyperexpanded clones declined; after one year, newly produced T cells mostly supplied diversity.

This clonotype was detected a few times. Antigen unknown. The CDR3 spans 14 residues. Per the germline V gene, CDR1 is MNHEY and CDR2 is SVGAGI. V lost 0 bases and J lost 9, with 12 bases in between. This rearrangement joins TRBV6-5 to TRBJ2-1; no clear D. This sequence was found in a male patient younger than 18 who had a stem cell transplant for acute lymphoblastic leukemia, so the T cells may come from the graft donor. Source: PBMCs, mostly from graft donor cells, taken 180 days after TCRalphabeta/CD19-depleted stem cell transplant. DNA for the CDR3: TGTGCCAGCAGTTACTCCACTTCTCGGATTGAGCAGTTCTTC. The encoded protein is CASSYSTSRIEQFF.